This TCR beta chain was captured by sequencing in a study of blood T cell repertoires in COVID-19 (dated by TCRdb to about 2020). Regarding the research as a whole: The collaborator samples originated in the United States, Italy and Spain and spanned the acute and convalescent phases of COVID-19. The prospective study material was composed of cDNA or gDNA derived from T cells, B-cell-depleted T cells, or PBMCs. The dataset comprised deeply sampled blood TCRbeta repertoires from subjects exposed to, actively infected with, or recovered from COVID-19. The repertoires were released in a freely available public database intended as a resource for research on the immune response to SARS-CoV-2. The samples were drawn from two sources: the first 160 participants of the ongoing ImmuneRACE study, and 1,000 to 1,500 subjects contributed by 6 global collaborators. Nearly every sample came with metadata listing a de-identified subject ID, COVID-19 status, age in years and sex. HLA class I and class II types, where available, came from metadata supplied by the sample provider rather than from assay-based typing.

As to this clone: Its antigen is unknown. Base qualities are not recorded, but no much larger clone differs from it by a single base.

From its cysteine to its phenylalanine, the CDR3 spans 14 amino acids. Left in the record is the CDR3 DNA by itself, 42 bases read in frame from the first base. Compared with germline, V lacks 0 bases and J lacks 5 bases; bases without a gene match: 2. The germline V gene (reference sequence) specifies LNHDA as CDR1 and SQIVND as CDR2. Broad study findings and their caveats: Clinical and demographic metadata were provided uncurated, with the amount varying by source and participant.

One collaborating source in Seattle enrolled patients during active infection and followed them longitudinally through the course of disease. Collaborating institutions collected whole blood in K2EDTA tubes following their own protocols. For TCRbeta analysis, collaborators shipped samples in one of three forms: frozen whole blood, isolated PBMCs, or DNA extracted from either of those sample types. TCRbeta CDR3 regions were amplified from genomic DNA by means of the immunoSEQ Assay, a bias-controlled multiplex PCR. Per the original workflow: Within the assay, amplification of reference gene primers was used to estimate how many nucleated cells each sample contained. To quantify the absolute abundance of each unique TCRbeta CDR3 rearrangement, sequence reads were collapsed and filtered. For each sample, productive Simpson clonality was calculated as the square root of Simpson's diversity index across productive rearrangements. In its TCRdb copy, this immuneACCESS table keeps in-frame sequences only and misses some clones. Where compared with another copy, unresolved V genes explain less than half of these, and the others have no known cause. V, J and clone size derive from that table, while D and trimming were established from the DNA sequence. The sample table contains over 150,000 clones; only one count was recorded for over 80% of them. The ten largest account for 6% to 7% of the sample.

The chain joins TRBV19 to TRBJ1-2; TRBD1 lines up with 8 middle nucleotides. The receptor comes from a woman between 35 and 50 years old with COVID-19, enrolled during active disease. The sample taken for sequencing was peripheral blood. This receptor carries the CDR3 CASSIEWTGYGYTF. The DNA reads as follows: TGTGCCAGTAGTATAGAGTGGACAGGGTATGGCTACACCTTC.